Presented here are 23 T cell receptor beta chains from one specimen sequenced in a study of blood T cell repertoires in COVID-19. The method was immunoSEQ multiplex PCR; TCRdb's version includes in-frame clones alone and lacks a portion of them. The table shows approximately 150,000 clones, with approximately 90% occurring only once. Input material: peripheral blood. These receptor sequences come from a woman in her 50s with active or convalescent COVID-19.

This chain connects TRBV7-9 to TRBJ2-1; 9 positions agree with TRBD1. The CDR3 spans 15 residues. The germline gives CDR1 SEHNR, CDR2 FQNEAQ (reference sequence). V lost 5 bases and J lost 6; bases outside the gene matches: 8. In nucleotides, the CDR3 is TGTGCCAGCAGCCCGGGACAGGGAGGTTTCAATGAGCAGTTCTTC. Amino acid sequence: CASSPGQGGFNEQFF.

V gene TRBV14 combines with J gene TRBJ1-1; 8 bases fit TRBD1. After removal of 3 bases from V and 3 bases from J, the junction contained 6 bases not matched to a gene. There are 15 residues in the CDR3. Germline CDR1 is SGHDN and CDR2 is FVKESK. CDR3 DNA sequence: TGTGCCAGCAGCCAGGACAGGGATACGGACACTGAAGCTTTCTTT. It is translated as CASSQDRDTDTEAFF.

This clone was counted a few times. J is TRBJ2-2 and V is TRBV6-5, with 11 bases matching TRBD2. The trim removed 6 bases at V and 4 bases at J, leaving 4 bases unmatched. Germline lookup yields CDR1 MNHEY and CDR2 SVGAGI. The CDR3 is made up of 15 amino acids. The CDR3: CASSLGLAVTGELFF. The DNA for the CDR3 is TGTGCCAGCAGCCTGGGACTAGCGGTCACCGGGGAGCTGTTTTTT.

The chain uses TRBV7-9 and TRBJ1-4, with D unresolved. The V end lost 5 bases, the J end lost 8 bases, and 6 bases lay between the germline ends. There are 11 residues in the CDR3. Germline V gives CDR1 SEHNR, CDR2 FQNEAQ (reference sequence). In nucleotides, the CDR3 is TGTGCCAGCAGCCAGAACGAAAAACTGTTTTTT. It specifies CASSQNEKLFF.

The gene calls are TRBV7-9 and TRBJ1-2; 7 positions match TRBD1. With 5 bases clipped from V and 7 bases from J, the junction kept 7 bases outside the gene matches. Germline V gives CDR1 SEHNR, CDR2 FQNEAQ (reference sequence). The CDR3 has 13 residues. CDR3 sequence (DNA): TGTGCCAGCAGCGCGACAGGGTCCCTTGGCTACACCTTC. As protein: CASSATGSLGYTF.

CDR3 nucleotide sequence: TGTGCCAGCAGCCCCCGGGTCTTGTCAACCGATGAGCAGTTCTTC. Residues: CASSPRVLSTDEQFF. V gene TRBV7-3 combines with J gene TRBJ2-1; D is unresolved. V lost 5 bases and J 8 bases, leaving 19 bases between the germline ends. There are 15 residues in the CDR3. Per the germline V gene, CDR1 is SGHTA and CDR2 is FQGTGA.

The CDR3 protein is CASSQGGAGFYEQYF. The DNA of the CDR3 is TGTGCCAGCAGCCAAGGCGGGGCCGGGTTCTACGAGCAGTACTTC. The chain combines TRBV14 with TRBJ2-7, with D perhaps TRBD2 (6 bases). Trimming pared 1 base from V and 3 bases from J, leaving 13 bases between. Germline CDR1 SGHDN, CDR2 FVKESK. This CDR3 comprises 15 residues.

This clone was counted once. The CDR3 DNA follows: TGTGCCAGCTCACCCGGGGTACAAGAGACCCAGTACTTC. Translation gives CASSPGVQETQYF. The chain combines TRBV18 with TRBJ2-5; maybe TRBD2 (5 bases). CDR1 and CDR2 from the germline V gene are KGHSH and LQKENI. The CDR3 is made up of 13 amino acids. The germline V and J ends were trimmed by 3 bases and 2 bases, with 7 bases remaining between them.

In its sample, this clone was seen once. This sample also contains other DNA sequences that code for the same CDR3. This chain connects TRBV6-2 or TRBV6-3 to TRBJ2-3; 8 positions agree with TRBD2. The CDR3 runs 14 residues. Germline V CDR1 and CDR2: MNHEY, SVGEGT. Trimming at V came to 6 bases and at J to 2 bases, leaving 4 bases not matched to a gene. CDR3 bases: TGTGCCAGCAGCAGACTAGCGTCCACAGATACGCAGTATTTT. As protein: CASSRLASTDTQYF.

The chain couples TRBV20-1 to TRBJ1-3, with 7 bases lining up with TRBD1. Germline CDR1 is DFQATT and CDR2 is SNEGSKA (reference sequence). V was pared by 3 bases and J by 5 bases, with 4 bases of the junction left unmatched. The CDR3 runs to 13 residues. CDR3 nucleotide sequence: TGCAGTGCTAGTAAGGGACAGCGAAACACCATATATTTT. Translated: CSASKGQRNTIYF.

This chain uses TRBV3-1 (or the pseudogene TRBV3-2) with TRBJ1-1; D is ambiguous. The germline V and J ends were trimmed by 4 bases and 5 bases, with 14 bases remaining between them. Germline loops: CDR1 LGHDT, CDR2 YNNKEL (reference sequence). CDR3 length: 14 amino acids. The CDR3, as DNA: TGTGCCAGCAGCCCCCCCCCGGGGATGACTGAAGCTTTCTTT. Encoded protein: CASSPPPGMTEAFF.

The rearrangement links TRBV2 to TRBJ1-6, with 11 bases that match TRBD1. Trimming removed 6 bases from V and 9 bases from J; junction bases left unmatched: 4. The germline gives CDR1 SNHLY, CDR2 FYNNEI. CDR3 length: 14 residues. The CDR3 coding sequence is TGTGCCAGCAGACAGGGACAGGGGGGTTCACCCCTCCACTTT. It is translated as CASRQGQGGSPLHF.

CDR3 in DNA: TGCAGCGTTGAGGGGCAGAACACCGGGGAGCTGTTTTTT. This sequence encodes CSVEGQNTGELFF. The chain is built from TRBV29-1 and TRBJ2-2; D might be TRBD1 (5 bases). Trimming left V 3 bases short and J 1 base short, with 6 bases between. CDR3 length: 13 amino acids. Per germline, CDR1 SQVTM and CDR2 ANQGSEA.

CDR3 DNA sequence: TGCGCCAGCAGTTACACAGGGTCTGCTGGGGCCAACGTCCTGACTTTC. Its translation: CASSYTGSAGANVLTF. V usage is TRBV5-1 and J usage is TRBJ2-6; D is perhaps TRBD1 (6 bases). The CDR3 sequence is 16 residues long. Germline V gene lookup returns CDR1 SGHRS and CDR2 YFSETQ. Trimming removed 5 bases from V and 2 bases from J, with 14 bases in between.

V and J are TRBV4-1 and TRBJ2-2, with TRBD1 matching over 7 bases. V lost 4 bases to trimming and J lost 1 base; unmatched junction nucleotides: 3. The CDR3 extends over 15 amino acids. Germline-derived CDR1 and CDR2 are MGHRA and YSYEKL. The CDR3 protein is CASSRGTENTGELFF. In nucleotides, the CDR3 is TGCGCCAGCAGCCGTGGGACAGAGAACACCGGGGAGCTGTTTTTT.

The gene calls are TRBV19 and TRBJ1-1, with 9 bases aligning to TRBD1. This CDR3 has 15 amino acids. Germline CDR1 and CDR2: LNHDA and SQIVND (reference sequence). Trimming removed 7 bases from V and 2 bases from J; junction bases left unmatched: 8. The CDR3 here is CASKIGTGRNTEAFF. In DNA form, the CDR3 reads TGTGCCAGTAAAATAGGGACAGGGCGCAACACTGAAGCTTTCTTT.

This clone came up a few times. The chain is built from TRBV6-2 or TRBV6-3 and TRBJ1-5, with a tentative D call TRBD1 (5 bases). Trimming shortened V by 3 bases and J by 5 bases, and 14 bases separated the two germline ends. The CDR3 spans 15 residues. Per the germline V gene, CDR1 is MNHEY and CDR2 is SVGEGT. CDR3 in DNA: TGTGCCAGCAGTTATCTATTACGGGGGGATCAGCCCCAGCATTTT. Translating it yields CASSYLLRGDQPQHF.

The chain recombines TRBV7-2 with TRBJ1-1; maybe TRBD1 (5 bases). Deletions cut 11 bases from V and 4 bases from J, with 17 bases between. The CDR3 contains 13 residues. CDR1 is SGHTA and CDR2 is FQGNSA in the germline V gene. The CDR3 coding sequence is TGTGCCTTTTCCAAACAGGCCCTCACTGAAGCTTTCTTT. Translated: CAFSKQALTEAFF.

The chain employs TRBV7-2 and TRBJ2-5; 9 bases line up with TRBD2. The V gene's germline CDR1 is SGHTA and CDR2 FQGNSA. This CDR3 is built from 14 residues. The V segment lost 2 bases and the J segment 5 bases; nucleotides outside the gene matches: 3. Here the CDR3 DNA reads TGTGCCAGCAGCTTAACCAGCGGGAGGGAGACCCAGTACTTC. Translating gives CASSLTSGRETQYF.

In this sample, this clone turned up once. This chain joins TRBV5-1 and TRBJ2-5; 8 bases agree with TRBD2. This CDR3 region has 15 residues. The junction had 7 bases not matched to a gene; V was cut back by 4 bases and J by 2 bases. Germline CDR1 is SGHRS and CDR2 is YFSETQ. The CDR3 nucleotides read TGCGCCAGCAGCAATGTAGCGGGGCAGCAAGAGACCCAGTACTTC. The encoded protein is CASSNVAGQQETQYF. Combining the CDR3 with reference TRBV5-1 and TRBJ2-5 gives the whole variable domain KAGVTQTPRYLIKTRGQQVTLSCSPISGHRSVSWYQQTPGQGLQFLFEYFSETQRNKGNFPGRFSGRQFSNSRSEMNVSTLELGDSALYLCASSNVAGQQETQYFGPGTRLLVL.

This clone was found a few times. CDR3 nucleotides: TGTGCCAGCAGCCTACAGGGGGCGGTGGACACTGAAGCTTTCTTT. This sequence encodes CASSLQGAVDTEAFF. The rearrangement joins TRBV13 to TRBJ1-1; 9 bases fit TRBD1. The CDR3 is made up of 15 amino acids. Germline V gene data show CDR1 as PRHDT and CDR2 as FYEKMQ (reference sequence). Trimming took 5 bases from V and 3 from J; bases not matched to a gene: 7. Full variable domain (outside the CDR3, taken from reference TRBV13 and TRBJ1-1): AAGVIQSPRHLIKEKRETATLKCYPIPRHDTVYWYQQGPGQDPQFLISFYEKMQSDKGSIPDRFSAQQFSDYHSELNMSSLELGDSALYFCASSLQGAVDTEAFFGQGTRLTVV.

This chain uses TRBV7-9 with TRBJ2-7; 10 bases match TRBD2. Trimming cost V 1 base and J 5 bases; bases outside gene matches: 8. The CDR3 totals 16 residues. The germline gives CDR1 SEHNR, CDR2 FQNEAQ (reference sequence). The CDR3 loop is CASSLGPSGSAHEQYF. CDR3 in DNA: TGTGCCAGCAGCTTAGGCCCTAGCGGGAGTGCCCACGAGCAGTACTTC.

This rearrangement joins TRBV6-5 to TRBJ2-7; D not resolved. The V gene's germline CDR1 is MNHEY and CDR2 SVGAGI. This CDR3 comprises 12 residues. V gave up 6 bases and J gave up 3 bases, with 9 bases separating them. The CDR3 DNA reads as TGTGCCAGCAGCCCGGGTGGCTACGAGCAGTACTTC. This codes for CASSPGGYEQYF.